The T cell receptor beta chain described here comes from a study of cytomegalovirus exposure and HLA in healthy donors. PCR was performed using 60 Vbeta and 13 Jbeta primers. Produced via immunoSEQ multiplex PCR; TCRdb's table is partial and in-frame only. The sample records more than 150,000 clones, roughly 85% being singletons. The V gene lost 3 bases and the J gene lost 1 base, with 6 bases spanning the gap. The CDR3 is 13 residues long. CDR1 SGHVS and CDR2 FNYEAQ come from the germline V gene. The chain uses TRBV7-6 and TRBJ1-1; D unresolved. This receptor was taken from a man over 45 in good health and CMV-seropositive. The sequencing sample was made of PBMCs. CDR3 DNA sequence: TGTGCCAGCAGCTTGGCTGGGAACACTGAAGCTTTCTTT. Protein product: CASSLAGNTEAFF.